The entry that follows covers one T cell receptor (beta chain) sequence. Antigen unknown. TCRdb's copy holds only in-frame clones and misses some; the assay was immunoSEQ multiplex PCR. The data hold more than 40,000 clones, with around 80% observed a single time. This sample is part of a study of a mutant IDH1 vaccine in newly diagnosed glioma. Background on the study: Vaccination began 4-6 weeks post radiotherapy alone, or with temozolomide cycles. Most patients had radiochemotherapy with temozolomide before enrollment; others had one alone.

Per germline, CDR1 SGDLS and CDR2 YYNGEE. The CDR3 totals 15 residues. Trimming cost V 0 bases and J 7 bases; bases outside gene matches: 5. The time point denotes: week 5, during vaccination. Vaccination comprised doses that each held 300 ug of mutant IDH1 20-mer peptide, plus topical imiquimod. Sample: PBMCs, taken from a glioma patient whose treatment included an IDH1 peptide vaccine. V gene TRBV9 combines with J gene TRBJ2-1; 9 bases align to TRBD2. The source is a woman aged 40 to 50 with glioma. CDR3 in DNA: TGTGCCAGCAGCGTAGGGCGGGGGGGCAATAATGAGCAGTTCTTC. Its translation is CASSVGRGGNNEQFF. Together with reference TRBV9 and TRBJ2-1, the CDR3 gives the full variable domain: DSGVTQTPKHLITATGQRVTLRCSPRSGDLSVYWYQQSLDQGLQFLIQYYNGEERAKGNILERFSAQQFPDLHSELNLSSLELGDSALYFCASSVGRGGNNEQFFGPGTRLTVL.